These 3 T cell receptor beta chains originate from one sample sequenced in a study of tumor and adjacent non-tumor tissue in lung cancer. A modified ARM-PCR protocol with three rounds of nested PCR amplified TCRbeta. TCRdb re-analysed the multiplex PCR reads in MiXCR, keeping a single row per CDR3 protein. The sample carries about 110,000 distinct CDR3 sequences, about 87% recorded once. This sample's RNA came from whole unsorted tissue. Input material: lung tumor tissue. Receptors originate from a man aged 70 or older with non-small cell lung cancer.

This clonotype was seen just once. One junction end disagrees with the germline gene, perhaps due to a read error. The chain is built from TRBV6-1 and TRBJ2-7; 7 nucleotides align to TRBD1. This CDR3 contains 15 residues. Germline V gene sequence: CDR1 MNHNS, CDR2 SASEGT. The CDR3 loop reads CANSDLGTATYEQYF. Here the CDR3 DNA reads TGTGCCAACAGTGATCTCGGGACAGCGACCTACGAGCAATACTTC.

A remark on this clonotype: An end of the junction differs from the germline gene, which may be a read error. The chain uses TRBV10-1 and TRBJ1-2; tentatively, D is TRBD1 (6 bases). Germline V gives CDR1 WNHNN, CDR2 SYGVQD (reference sequence). This CDR3 spans 15 amino acids. CDR3 nucleotide sequence: TGCGCCAGCGGCGAGTCGACAGGCCAACCCTATGGCTACATCTTC. It yields the protein CASGESTGQPYGYIF.

Comments on this clonotype: Germline and junction disagree at one end, which may indicate a read error. The chain uses TRBV11-2 and TRBJ1-1, with D possibly matching TRBD1 (6 bases). CDR3 length equals 14 residues. CDR1 and CDR2 (germline): SGHAT, FQNNGV. The CDR3 sequence: CTSTRGGGNTKAFF. In DNA form, the CDR3 reads TGTACCAGCACTAGGGGGGGGGGGAACACTAAAGCTTTCTTT.